These 31 T cell receptor beta chains share one sample of origin, sequenced in a study of response to subunit inactivated influenza vaccine. One entry per CDR3 protein results from TCRdb running MiXCR on the RT-PCR reads. The sample holds approximately 300,000 distinct CDR3 sequences; approximately 20% are singletons and the top ten take about 9.3%. The sequencing here drew on PBMCs from blood, taken about 19 months after vaccination. The receptors derive from a man aged 50 to 69 who received an inactivated influenza vaccine.

The chain recombines TRBV24-1 with TRBJ1-2; 8 bases agree with TRBD1. Germline CDR1 KGHDR, CDR2 SFDVKD. The CDR3 loop spans 14 amino acids. Trimming at V came to 1 base and at J to 6 bases, leaving 3 bases not matched to a gene. Here the CDR3 DNA reads TGTGCCACCAGTGATTTTCGGACAGGGCATGGCTACACCTTC. It codes for CATSDFRTGHGYTF.

This CDR3 is CASSDGGGGYIEQFF. The CDR3 nucleotides read TGTGCCAGCAGTGATGGGGGCGGGGGGTATATTGAGCAGTTCTTC. The chain employs TRBV28 and TRBJ2-1, with 8 bases matching TRBD2. The trim removed 5 bases at V and 9 bases at J, leaving 12 bases unmatched. This CDR3 has 15 amino acids. Germline CDR1 reads MDHEN; CDR2 reads SYDVKM.

This clonotype was recorded a few times. The rearrangement joins TRBV5-5 to TRBJ1-2; 9 bases map to TRBD1. This CDR3 has 16 residues. Germline CDR1 reads SGHKS; CDR2 reads YYEKEE (reference sequence). After removal of 0 bases from V and 7 bases from J, the junction contained 10 bases not matched to a gene. CDR3 residues: CASSLARDRVLSGYTF. The CDR3 bases are TGTGCCAGCAGCTTGGCCCGGGACAGGGTTTTATCTGGCTACACCTTC.

This clonotype was seen at least ten times. The chain joins TRBV3-1 to TRBJ1-5, with TRBD1 as a possible D gene (5 bases). V lost 2 bases and J 6 bases, leaving 11 bases between the germline ends. Germline V gene data show CDR1 as LGHDT and CDR2 as YNNKEL (reference sequence). The CDR3 runs to 14 residues. Written as DNA, the CDR3 is TGTGCCAGCAGCCAACGAGACAGCTCTCAGCCCCAGCATTTT. Its translation: CASSQRDSSQPQHF.

CDR3 loop: CATSRGQGGWLYEQYF. The CDR3 coding sequence is TGTGCCACCAGCAGAGGACAGGGGGGGTGGTTATACGAGCAGTACTTC. The chain has TRBV15 and TRBJ2-7, with 9 bases identical to TRBD1. The germline V gene has CDR1 LNHNV and CDR2 YYDKDF (reference sequence). The trim removed 1 base at V and 4 bases at J, leaving 8 bases unmatched. CDR3 length: 16 amino acids. Together with reference TRBV15 and TRBJ2-7, the CDR3 gives the full variable domain: DAMVIQNPRYQVTQFGKPVTLSCSQTLNHNVMYWYQQKSSQAPKLLFHYYDKDFNNEADTPDNFQSRRPNTSFCFLDIRSPGLGDTAMYLCATSRGQGGWLYEQYFGPGTRLTVT.

The chain couples TRBV5-4 to TRBJ1-1; TRBD1 agrees at 8 bases. Unmatched junction bases numbered 6, after V lost 4 bases and J lost 1 base. The CDR3 is made up of 15 amino acids. Germline V CDR1 and CDR2: SGHNT, YYREEE (reference sequence). The CDR3 loop is CASSNGQGGNTEAFF. The CDR3 DNA reads as TGTGCCAGCAGCAACGGACAGGGCGGGAACACTGAAGCTTTCTTT.

The rearrangement uses TRBV21-1 and TRBJ1-2; the D segment call TRBD1 is taken from the table without a DNA check. TRBV21-1 is listed as a pseudogene. The CDR3 runs 15 residues. CDR3 in amino acids: CASSDRDRGVRGYTF. Written as DNA, the CDR3 is TGTGCCAGCAGCGACCGGGACAGGGGAGTGAGGGGCTACACCTTC.

The V and J genes are TRBV6-1 and TRBJ1-3; D is ambiguous. The CDR3 consists of 15 residues. Looked up from germline, CDR1 is MNHNS and CDR2 is SASEGT. Deletions cut 6 bases from V and 0 bases from J, with 12 bases between. The CDR3 sequence is CASSQHPSSGNTIYF. The DNA of the CDR3 is TGTGCCAGCAGCCAACACCCGAGCTCTGGAAACACCATATATTTT.

This clonotype was observed at least ten times. The rearrangement uses TRBV28 and TRBJ1-5, with D uncertain. The V end was cut by 11 bases, the J end by 7 bases, with 21 bases between. This CDR3 comprises 14 residues. In germline, CDR1 is MDHEN, CDR2 SYDVKM. The CDR3 loop reads CAASGGPKDQPQHF. The CDR3 nucleotides read TGTGCCGCATCAGGCGGACCAAAGGACCAGCCCCAGCATTTT.

The rearrangement joins TRBV6-5 to TRBJ1-5, with D uncertain. CDR3 length equals 14 residues. The germline CDR1 and CDR2 sequences are MNHEY and SVGAGI. The germline V and J ends were trimmed by 2 bases and 6 bases, with 11 bases remaining between them. CDR3 sequence (DNA): TGTGCCAGCAGTTACCGGGAGCCAGGTCAGCCCCAGCATTTT. It codes for CASSYREPGQPQHF.

The chain links TRBV28 to TRBJ2-1, with D perhaps TRBD2 (6 bases). This CDR3 spans 16 amino acids. Germline V gene lookup returns CDR1 MDHEN and CDR2 SYDVKM. The ends were cut back, 5 bases at V and 3 bases at J, with 17 bases in the middle. CDR3 coding DNA: TGTGCCAGCAGTCCGGGACTGCTAAACCTCTACAATGAGCAGTTCTTC. As protein: CASSPGLLNLYNEQFF.

This clonotype was detected only a few times. This rearrangement joins TRBV27 to TRBJ2-7; D unclear. Trimming stripped 6 bases from V and 1 base from J, with 13 bases between. Germline-derived CDR1 and CDR2 are MNHEY and SMNVEV (reference sequence). The CDR3 consists of 14 residues. The CDR3 spells CASSPPPFSYEQYF. CDR3 DNA sequence: TGTGCCAGCAGCCCACCGCCCTTTTCCTACGAGCAGTACTTC.

Ten or more counts support this clonotype. This chain uses TRBV12-3 or TRBV12-4 with TRBJ1-3, with 7 positions matching TRBD1. The CDR3 spans 15 residues. The junction had 7 bases not matched to a gene; V was cut back by 6 bases and J by 2 bases. The CDR3 region is CASSFGQAAGNTIYF. For the CDR3, the DNA is TGTGCCAGCAGCTTCGGACAGGCAGCTGGAAACACCATATATTTT.

The rearrangement joins TRBV3-1 to TRBJ2-2; D is unclear. The CDR3 has 15 amino acids. The germline V gene has CDR1 LGHDT and CDR2 YNNKEL (reference sequence). Trimming took 4 bases from V and 4 from J, leaving 13 bases between them. The CDR3 spells CASSPKGSFTGELFF. The CDR3 nucleotides read TGTGCCAGCAGCCCCAAAGGATCATTCACCGGGGAGCTGTTTTTT.

This clonotype was recorded at least ten times. The chain joins TRBV5-1 to TRBJ1-4; TRBD1 aligns across 9 bases. CDR3 length: 20 residues. Losses at the gene ends were 2 bases for V and 7 bases for J; bases not matched to a gene: 21. CDR1 and CDR2 from the germline V gene are SGHRS and YFSETQ. CDR3 protein: CASSFRPPGTGSLAGEKLFF. CDR3 in DNA: TGCGCCAGCAGCTTCAGACCCCCCGGGACAGGGTCTCTGGCCGGTGAAAAACTGTTTTTT.

The V gene is TRBV12-3 or TRBV12-4, the J gene TRBJ2-1; 11 bases align to TRBD2. Trimming cost V 1 base and J 6 bases; bases outside gene matches: 2. CDR3 length equals 15 residues. CDR3 nucleotide sequence: TGTGCCAGCAGTTTAGTAGCGGGAGGGCCCAATGAGCAGTTCTTC. This translates into CASSLVAGGPNEQFF.

The J gene is TRBJ2-7, the V gene TRBV28, with 12 bases aligning to TRBD2. Germline V CDR1 and CDR2: MDHEN, SYDVKM. The CDR3 sequence is 21 residues long. V shed 5 bases and J 0 bases; nucleotides not matched to a gene: 20. In DNA form, the CDR3 reads TGTGCCAGCAGTCCTTCCCACGGGGGGACTAGCGGGTCTATACGCTCCTACGAGCAGTACTTC. Translating it yields CASSPSHGGTSGSIRSYEQYF. The variable domain in full, with the rest retrieved from reference TRBV28 and TRBJ2-7, is DVKVTQSSRYLVKRTGEKVFLECVQDMDHENMFWYRQDPGLGLRLIYFSYDVKMKEKGDIPEGYSVSREKKERFSLILESASTNQTSMYLCASSPSHGGTSGSIRSYEQYFGPGTRLTVT.

The CDR3 loop is CASSLGVGDSNQPQHF. The CDR3 region has the DNA TGTGCCAGCAGCTTGGGCGTCGGGGATAGCAATCAGCCCCAGCATTTT. The rearrangement joins TRBV5-8 to TRBJ1-5; D not resolved. Germline V gene sequence: CDR1 SGHTS, CDR2 YDEGEE. Trimming pared 0 bases from V and 0 bases from J, leaving 10 bases between. This CDR3 is built from 16 residues.

This chain links TRBV7-8 with TRBJ1-5, with 9 bases lining up with TRBD1. CDR1 is SGHVS, CDR2 FQNEAQ, per germline. V lost 4 bases, J lost 4 bases, and 8 bases stayed unmatched. The length of the CDR3 is 16 residues. The CDR3, as DNA: TGTGCCAGCAGCTCGAGGGACAGGGTCGCAAATCAGCCCCAGCATTTT. Its translation is CASSSRDRVANQPQHF. Full variable domain (missing parts from reference TRBV7-8 and TRBJ1-5): GAGVSQSPRYKVAKRGQDVALRCDPISGHVSLFWYQQALGQGPEFLTYFQNEAQLDKSGLPSDRFFAERPEGSVSTLKIQRTQQEDSAVYLCASSSRDRVANQPQHFGDGTRLSIL.

This clonotype came up many times. The junction does not match germline at one end; this may be a read error. The genes are TRBV4-3 and TRBJ1-2; D remains unclear. The germline V gene encodes CDR1 LGHNA and CDR2 YSLEER. This CDR3 has 12 residues. CDR3: CASSQAGYGYTF. Written as DNA, the CDR3 is TGTGCCAGCAGTCAGGCAGGCTATGGCTACACCTTC.

DNA of the CDR3: TGTGCCAGCAGCCCAGAGTTCCCGGGACTAGAATTACCGGAGCAGTACTTC. Amino acid sequence: CASSPEFPGLELPEQYF. The V and J genes are TRBV7-8 and TRBJ2-7; TRBD2 matches 8 bases. Germline CDR1 SGHVS, CDR2 FQNEAQ. The CDR3 loop spans 17 amino acids. The ends lost 5 bases at V and 7 bases at J; junction bases unmatched: 19. Together with reference TRBV7-8 and TRBJ2-7, the CDR3 gives the full variable domain: GAGVSQSPRYKVAKRGQDVALRCDPISGHVSLFWYQQALGQGPEFLTYFQNEAQLDKSGLPSDRFFAERPEGSVSTLKIQRTQQEDSAVYLCASSPEFPGLELPEQYFGPGTRLTVT.

The rearrangement uses TRBV11-2 and TRBJ1-1; no firm D call. The CDR3 has 14 amino acids. Trimming took off 2 bases at V and 3 bases at J, with 10 bases between the two ends. In germline, CDR1 is SGHAT, CDR2 FQNNGV. The DNA of the CDR3 is TGTGCCAGCAGCTTAAGGTCACGGGACACTGAAGCTTTCTTT. As protein: CASSLRSRDTEAFF.

This clonotype appeared a few times. The chain links TRBV5-6 to TRBJ2-5; D unclear. The CDR3 has 14 amino acids. Germline V lookup: CDR1 SGHDT, CDR2 YYEEEE. With 0 bases removed from V and 7 bases from J, the gap between germline ends came to 13 bases. DNA of the CDR3: TGTGCCAGCAGCTTGGCCGCCCAGCACGGGACCCAGTACTTC. Encoded protein: CASSLAAQHGTQYF. The full variable domain, its missing parts supplied by reference TRBV5-6 and TRBJ2-5, is DAGVTQSPTHLIKTRGQQVTLRCSPKSGHDTVSWYQQALGQGPQFIFQYYEEEERQRGNFPDRFSGHQFPNYSSELNVNALLLGDSALYLCASSLAAQHGTQYFGPGTRLLVL.

The chain uses TRBV29-1 and TRBJ2-1, with TRBD1 identical over 7 bases. The CDR3 is made up of 15 amino acids. The germline gives CDR1 SQVTM, CDR2 ANQGSEA. The trim removed 7 bases at V and 0 bases at J, leaving 9 bases unmatched. DNA of the CDR3: TGCAGCGCCGGGGACAGAACCACCTCCTACAATGAGCAGTTCTTC. Its protein product is CSAGDRTTSYNEQFF.

The V gene is TRBV18, the J gene TRBJ1-2; tentatively, D is TRBD1 (5 bases). Trimming removed 3 bases at V and 1 base at J, with 18 bases between. CDR1 is KGHSH and CDR2 is LQKENI in the germline V gene. CDR3 length: 17 amino acids. For the CDR3, the DNA is TGTGCCAGCTCACCTATAGGGACCGAAGAGTATAACTATGGCTACACCTTC. This sequence encodes CASSPIGTEEYNYGYTF.

V and J are TRBV7-2 and TRBJ1-5, with D tentatively TRBD1 (6 bases). V lost 7 bases to trimming and J lost 7 bases, with 17 bases between them. The length of the CDR3 is 14 residues. Germline V gene lookup returns CDR1 SGHTA and CDR2 FQGNSA. CDR3 amino acids: CASTEQGLGQPQHF. The CDR3 coding sequence is TGTGCCAGCACTGAACAGGGATTGGGACAGCCCCAGCATTTT.

The chain carries TRBV4-3 and TRBJ1-1, with D possibly matching TRBD1 (5 bases). V lost 2 bases and J 11 bases, leaving 12 bases between the germline ends. The CDR3 has 12 residues. Looked up from germline, CDR1 is LGHNA and CDR2 is YSLEER. As DNA, the CDR3 is TGCGCCAGCAGCCAAACCGGGACCACCGCTTTCTTT. Its translation is CASSQTGTTAFF.

A few counts support this clonotype. The genes are TRBV4-1 and TRBJ2-1; 8 nucleotides line up with TRBD1. CDR3 length equals 15 residues. V lost 6 bases and J lost 9; bases outside the gene matches: 13. Germline V gene lookup returns CDR1 MGHRA and CDR2 YSYEKL. This chain's CDR3 is CASRVRQGQRGEQFF. CDR3 in DNA: TGCGCCAGCAGAGTACGACAGGGGCAGAGAGGTGAGCAGTTCTTC.

There are a few counts of this clonotype. V gene TRBV20-1 combines with J gene TRBJ2-5, with a weak D call TRBD1 (6 bases). The V and J ends lost 6 bases and 5 bases respectively, with 16 bases between them. This CDR3 region has 13 residues. Germline V gene data show CDR1 as DFQATT and CDR2 as SNEGSKA (reference sequence). The DNA for the CDR3 is TGCAGTGCCTCCCAAGGGACACGGGAGACCCAGTACTTC. Translated, it gives CSASQGTRETQYF.

This clonotype was counted between two and nine times. V is TRBV5-6 and J is TRBJ1-6; tentatively, D is TRBD1 (5 bases). Germline V gene sequence: CDR1 SGHDT, CDR2 YYEEEE. The V and J ends lost 4 bases and 6 bases respectively, with 14 bases between them. The CDR3 spans 15 residues. The CDR3 protein is CASSGPDTINSPLHF. The CDR3 DNA reads as TGTGCCAGCAGCGGGCCGGACACAATTAATTCACCCCTCCACTTT. The variable domain in full, with the rest retrieved from reference TRBV5-6 and TRBJ1-6, is DAGVTQSPTHLIKTRGQQVTLRCSPKSGHDTVSWYQQALGQGPQFIFQYYEEEERQRGNFPDRFSGHQFPNYSSELNVNALLLGDSALYLCASSGPDTINSPLHFGNGTRLTVT.

The CDR3 loop reads CASSGTTLAKNIQYF. CDR3 DNA sequence: TGTGCCAGCAGTGGTACGACACTGGCCAAAAACATTCAGTACTTC. J is TRBJ2-4 and V is TRBV2, with unresolved D. CDR1 is SNHLY and CDR2 is FYNNEI in the germline V gene. V lost 4 bases to trimming and J lost 1 base, with 11 bases between them. The CDR3 contains 15 residues.